This TCR beta chain was obtained from a study of T-cell reconstitution after alpha-beta-depleted transplantation in children. The TCRbeta library incorporated unique molecular identifiers. Via MiXCR, TCRdb re-called the PCR reads, giving one row per CDR3 protein. The sample yields 98,000 or so distinct CDR3 sequences, 20% to 25% seen once. This clonotype showed up just a few times. Trimming took off 4 bases at V and 6 bases at J, with 4 bases between the two ends. CDR3 length: 9 residues. From germline, CDR1 is SQVTM and CDR2 ANQGSEA. Material: PBMCs, obtained before TCRalphabeta/CD19-depleted stem cell transplant. This chain links TRBV29-1 with TRBJ2-7; no reliable D call. The receptor was derived from a boy under 10 years old with acute lymphoblastic leukemia, due to receive a stem cell transplant. CDR3 coding DNA: TGCAGCGTTGCGGGCGAGCAGTACTTC. It yields the protein CSVAGEQYF.